Shown below are 32 T cell receptor beta chains from a single sample sequenced in a study of vaccination and CD4 T cells after COVID-19. The Oncomine TCR Beta short-read assay generated sequence data from the DNA of cultured CD4+ T cells. One entry per CDR3 protein, called by TCRdb with MiXCR from the PCR reads. The data hold around 5,900 distinct CDR3 sequences, with about 40% observed a single time. Treatment here: roughly 11-day PBMC culture with coronavirus spike peptide pools or control peptides (ViraFEST assay). For these receptors, no antigen is known. Specimen: CD4+ T cells from blood, cultured in vitro. The receptors derive from a human donor who had recovered from COVID-19.

The chain has TRBV7-2 and TRBJ2-7, with 8 bases aligning to TRBD1. Trimming removed 5 bases from V and 1 base from J; junction bases left unmatched: 4. The CDR3 has 14 amino acids. Germline CDR1 reads SGHTA; CDR2 reads FQGNSA. The CDR3, as DNA: TGTGCCAGCAGCCTAAGGACAGGGTCCTACGAGCAGTACTTC. Protein: CASSLRTGSYEQYF.

About this clonotype itself: A much larger clone is a single base away; this may be a read error. This chain uses TRBV20-1 with TRBJ2-5; D is tentatively TRBD1 or TRBD2 (7 bases each). CDR1 is DFQATT, CDR2 SNEGSKA, per germline (reference sequence). Deletions cut 3 bases from V and 4 bases from J, with 15 bases between. The CDR3 sequence is 14 residues long. The CDR3 is CSARSGKGAETQYF. In DNA form, the CDR3 reads TGCAGTGCTAGGAGCGGGAAGGGGGCAGAGACCCAGTACTTC.

The V and J genes are TRBV28 and TRBJ2-7; D gene unclear. V was clipped by 6 bases and J by 6 bases, with 12 bases between them. This CDR3 region has 12 residues. Germline CDR1 and CDR2: MDHEN and SYDVKM. The CDR3 here is CASRVPRGEQYF. CDR3 in DNA: TGTGCCAGCAGGGTCCCTCGCGGCGAGCAGTACTTC.

This clonotype was recorded only once. V and J are TRBV20-1 and TRBJ1-3; D is ambiguous. The V gene lost 3 bases and the J gene lost 2 bases, with 17 bases spanning the gap. The germline V gene encodes CDR1 DFQATT and CDR2 SNEGSKA (reference sequence). The CDR3 has 16 residues. The CDR3 sequence: CSASPPIGSTGNTIYF. The CDR3 DNA reads as TGCAGTGCTAGCCCCCCTATAGGGTCTACTGGAAACACCATATATTTT.

Judged by abundance, this clonotype is medium-sized. V usage is TRBV20-1 and J usage is TRBJ1-2; the match to TRBD1 covers 9 bases. Trimming removed 6 bases from V and 6 bases from J; junction bases left unmatched: 5. Germline V lookup: CDR1 DFQATT, CDR2 SNEGSKA (reference sequence). The CDR3 has 12 residues. This chain's CDR3 is CSAEGQGDGYTF. In DNA form, the CDR3 reads TGCAGTGCGGAGGGACAGGGAGATGGCTACACCTTC.

The chain recombines TRBV6-2 or TRBV6-3 with TRBJ2-7; no definite D call. CDR3 length: 11 amino acids. V dropped 10 bases and J dropped 2 bases, with 9 bases sitting between them. Germline V gene lookup returns CDR1 MNHEY and CDR2 SVGEGT. CDR3 sequence: CATSQAYEQYF. Here the CDR3 DNA reads TGTGCCACCTCCCAAGCCTACGAGCAGTACTTC.

This chain joins TRBV20-1 and TRBJ1-2, with D maybe TRBD1 (6 bases). The CDR3 is 15 residues long. CDR1 DFQATT and CDR2 SNEGSKA come from the germline V gene (reference sequence). Trimming shortened V by 6 bases and J by 7 bases, and 24 bases separated the two germline ends. The CDR3 spells CSANAGGRGASGYTF. The CDR3 nucleotides read TGCAGTGCCAATGCCGGGGGGCGCGGGGCTAGTGGCTACACCTTC.

V gene TRBV15 combines with J gene TRBJ1-1; D gene uncertain. The CDR3 is made up of 13 amino acids. V lost 1 base to trimming and J lost 7 bases, with 10 bases between them. The germline CDR1 and CDR2 sequences are LNHNV and YYDKDF (reference sequence). The DNA of the CDR3 is TGTGCCACCAGCAGAGGGGGAGACCTTGAAGCTTTCTTT. Amino acids: CATSRGGDLEAFF.

The rearrangement uses TRBV28 and TRBJ2-7, with TRBD1 matching over 7 bases. Germline loops: CDR1 MDHEN, CDR2 SYDVKM. The CDR3 length is 13 residues. Trimming at V came to 6 bases and at J to 6 bases, leaving 8 bases not matched to a gene. CDR3 sequence: CASRYRGVSEQYF. The DNA for the CDR3 is TGTGCCAGCAGGTACAGGGGAGTAAGCGAGCAGTACTTC.

CDR3 amino acids: CASMNTEAFF. CDR3 DNA sequence: TGTGCCAGCATGAACACTGAAGCTTTCTTT. J is TRBJ1-1 and V is TRBV28; no clear D. This CDR3 contains 10 residues. Trimming pared 7 bases from V and 0 bases from J, leaving 0 bases between. Germline V lookup: CDR1 MDHEN, CDR2 SYDVKM.

This sequence joins TRBV20-1 and TRBJ2-7; 9 bases are a match to TRBD1. CDR1 is DFQATT, CDR2 SNEGSKA, per germline (reference sequence). The CDR3 runs to 15 residues. Trimming cost V 3 bases and J 2 bases; bases outside gene matches: 8. The chain's CDR3 is CSARLGTGLTYEQYF. The CDR3 nucleotides are TGCAGTGCTAGGTTAGGGACAGGGCTGACCTACGAGCAGTACTTC.

J is TRBJ1-1 and V is TRBV7-2, with D perhaps TRBD1 (5 bases). Trimming took 5 bases from V and 7 from J, leaving 14 bases between them. CDR1 and CDR2 from the germline V gene are SGHTA and FQGNSA. The CDR3 contains 13 residues. CDR3 region: CASSLTTGGEAFF. As DNA, the CDR3 is TGTGCCAGCAGCCTGACGACGGGGGGTGAAGCTTTCTTT.

The chain links TRBV5-4 to TRBJ2-5; the D gene is possibly TRBD2 (6 bases). The length of the CDR3 is 14 residues. V was cut by 4 bases and J by 2 bases, with 12 bases left in between. Germline CDR1 and CDR2: SGHNT and YYREEE (reference sequence). CDR3 residues: CASSAPRGQETQYF. CDR3 in DNA: TGTGCCAGCAGCGCCCCTCGGGGGCAAGAGACCCAGTACTTC.

The J gene is TRBJ1-1, the V gene TRBV20-1, with 8 bases lining up with TRBD1. Trimming at V came to 5 bases and at J to 8 bases, leaving 4 bases not matched to a gene. Germline V gene sequence: CDR1 DFQATT, CDR2 SNEGSKA (reference sequence). This CDR3 comprises 11 residues. The CDR3 sequence is CSAYGQGEAFF. DNA of the CDR3: TGCAGTGCTTATGGACAGGGCGAAGCTTTCTTT.

This chain connects TRBV28 to TRBJ2-7; D tentatively reads TRBD1 or TRBD2 (5 bases each). V dropped 2 bases and J dropped 3 bases, with 8 bases sitting between them. Germline lookup yields CDR1 MDHEN and CDR2 SYDVKM. The CDR3 has 13 residues. For the CDR3, the DNA is TGTGCCAGCAGTTTACTGGGACGCTACGAGCAGTACTTC. Translated, it gives CASSLLGRYEQYF. Drawing the rest from reference TRBV28 and TRBJ2-7, the complete variable domain is DVKVTQSSRYLVKRTGEKVFLECVQDMDHENMFWYRQDPGLGLRLIYFSYDVKMKEKGDIPEGYSVSREKKERFSLILESASTNQTSMYLCASSLLGRYEQYFGPGTRLTVT.

This clonotype occurred a few times. The rearrangement uses TRBV20-1 and TRBJ2-7; D uncertain. Germline values: CDR1 DFQATT, CDR2 SNEGSKA (reference sequence). This CDR3 comprises 13 residues. The V end was cut by 3 bases, the J end by 5 bases, with 14 bases between. The CDR3 is CSASRSPEDEQYF. CDR3 DNA sequence: TGCAGTGCTAGTAGGTCGCCCGAGGACGAGCAGTACTTC.

This clonotype was counted only a few times. The rearrangement uses TRBV7-2 and TRBJ2-7; 9 nucleotides align to TRBD1. The CDR3 is 15 residues long. CDR1 SGHTA and CDR2 FQGNSA come from the germline V gene. V was clipped by 3 bases and J by 6 bases; unmatched bases: 9. The CDR3: CASSLLQGARGEQYF. In DNA form, the CDR3 reads TGTGCCAGCAGCTTGCTACAGGGGGCGCGGGGCGAGCAGTACTTC.

This clonotype turned up a few times. The chain carries TRBV7-6 and TRBJ2-7; tentative D call: TRBD2 (6 bases). There are 14 residues in the CDR3. Germline CDR1 is SGHVS and CDR2 is FNYEAQ. The V end was cut by 1 base, the J end by 3 bases, with 10 bases between. The DNA for the CDR3 is TGTGCCAGCAGCTTAGATGGGGGAGGCTACGAGCAGTACTTC. Amino acids: CASSLDGGGYEQYF.

V usage is TRBV20-1 and J usage is TRBJ1-5; maybe TRBD1 (6 bases). V was cut by 4 bases and J by 7 bases, with 17 bases left in between. The CDR3 covers 14 residues. Germline V CDR1 and CDR2: DFQATT, SNEGSKA (reference sequence). The CDR3: CSAMASSGAQPQHF. In DNA, the CDR3 is TGCAGTGCTATGGCCTCCTCAGGGGCCCAGCCCCAGCATTTT.

This clonotype was observed a handful of times. The rearrangement uses TRBV20-1 and TRBJ1-2; D unclear. The CDR3 covers 15 residues. CDR1 and CDR2 (germline): DFQATT, SNEGSKA (reference sequence). Here the CDR3 reads CAVLEGRPSFDGYTF. The CDR3 nucleotides read TGCGCAGTGCTAGAGGGAAGGCCATCCTTCGATGGCTACACCTTC.

The chain couples TRBV4-2 to TRBJ1-5; D ambiguous. In germline, CDR1 is LGHNA, CDR2 YNFKEQ. This CDR3 is built from 13 residues. The V end lost 1 base, the J end lost 5 bases, and 6 bases lay between the germline ends. The CDR3 nucleotides are TGTGCCAGCAGCCAAGCACCACATCAGCCCCAGCATTTT. Encoded protein: CASSQAPHQPQHF.

The chain has TRBV28 and TRBJ1-2, with D unresolved. V lost 3 bases, J lost 3 bases, and 8 bases lay in between. This CDR3 region has 13 residues. Germline CDR1 is MDHEN and CDR2 is SYDVKM. DNA of the CDR3: TGTGCCAGCAGTTTGACGGCGGACTATGGCTACACCTTC. This encodes CASSLTADYGYTF.

The chain couples TRBV7-2 to TRBJ1-2; 8 positions agree with TRBD1. Germline V CDR1 and CDR2: SGHTA, FQGNSA. The CDR3 runs to 13 residues. Trimming cost V 3 bases and J 5 bases; bases outside gene matches: 2. CDR3 sequence: CASSLTGDYGYTF. The CDR3 nucleotides read TGTGCCAGCAGCTTGACAGGGGATTATGGCTACACCTTC. Based on the CDR3 plus reference TRBV7-2 and TRBJ1-2, the full variable domain is GAGVSQSPSNKVTEKGKDVELRCDPISGHTALYWYRQSLGQGLEFLIYFQGNSAPDKSGLPSDRFSAERTGGSVSTLTIQRTQQEDSAVYLCASSLTGDYGYTFGSGTRLTVV.

The chain is built from TRBV7-6 and TRBJ1-2; D is perhaps TRBD1 (5 bases). Germline V gives CDR1 SGHVS, CDR2 FNYEAQ. This CDR3 region has 14 residues. V was trimmed by 1 base and J by 8 bases, leaving 14 bases between them. CDR3 sequence reads: CASSLDGTGGGYTF. The CDR3 coding sequence is TGTGCCAGCAGCTTAGACGGGACGGGAGGCGGCTACACCTTC.

This clonotype is labeled as medium-sized. J is TRBJ1-2 and V is TRBV7-2; 8 positions match TRBD1. Germline assignment: CDR1 SGHTA and CDR2 FQGNSA. J lost 5 bases, V lost 5 bases, and 7 bases had no gene match. The CDR3 is 14 residues long. CDR3 residues: CASSKDRARYGYTF. The CDR3, as DNA: TGTGCCAGCAGCAAGGACAGGGCACGATATGGCTACACCTTC. Together with reference TRBV7-2 and TRBJ1-2, the CDR3 gives the full variable domain: GAGVSQSPSNKVTEKGKDVELRCDPISGHTALYWYRQSLGQGLEFLIYFQGNSAPDKSGLPSDRFSAERTGGSVSTLTIQRTQQEDSAVYLCASSKDRARYGYTFGSGTRLTVV.

This chain links TRBV20-1 with TRBJ2-5; D is perhaps TRBD2 (6 bases). The ends were cut back, 0 bases at V and 5 bases at J, with 10 bases in the middle. Germline assignment: CDR1 DFQATT and CDR2 SNEGSKA (reference sequence). The length of the CDR3 is 13 residues. As DNA, the CDR3 is TGCAGTGCTAGAGATCCGGGAGTGGAGACCCAGTACTTC. This gives the protein CSARDPGVETQYF.

V gene TRBV6-5 combines with J gene TRBJ1-5; D gene ambiguous. The germline gives CDR1 MNHEY, CDR2 SVGAGI. Trimming pared 2 bases from V and 2 bases from J, leaving 4 bases between. The CDR3 consists of 13 residues. The CDR3 here is CASSYRGNQPQHF. CDR3 sequence (DNA): TGTGCCAGCAGTTACAGGGGCAATCAGCCCCAGCATTTT.

This clonotype came up a few times. This CDR3 is CASSLPTGHEQYF. CDR3 sequence (DNA): TGTGCCAGCAGCTTACCGACAGGGCACGAGCAGTACTTC. The rearrangement links TRBV7-2 to TRBJ2-7, with TRBD1 matching over 7 bases. CDR1 and CDR2 from the germline V gene are SGHTA and FQGNSA. With V trimmed by 2 bases and J by 5 bases, 3 bases remained unmatched. The CDR3 is 13 residues long.

This clonotype turned up a few times. This chain joins TRBV28 and TRBJ2-5, with TRBD1 as a possible D gene (5 bases). Per germline, CDR1 MDHEN and CDR2 SYDVKM. The V and J ends lost 6 bases and 7 bases respectively, with 15 bases between them. The CDR3 is 13 residues long. The chain's CDR3 is CASRPTGAGTQYF. The CDR3 DNA reads as TGTGCCAGCAGGCCGACTGGGGCCGGGACCCAGTACTTC.

The chain uses TRBV7-2 and TRBJ2-5; no clear D. V was cut by 8 bases and J by 5 bases, with 15 bases left in between. The CDR3 is 13 amino acids. Germline-derived CDR1 and CDR2 are SGHTA and FQGNSA. The CDR3 bases are TGTGCCAGCTCCGAGGAGCGTTTTGAGACCCAGTACTTC. It yields the protein CASSEERFETQYF.

The rearrangement joins TRBV20-1 to TRBJ2-1; unclear D gene. Germline CDR1 and CDR2: DFQATT and SNEGSKA (reference sequence). This CDR3 has 11 residues. The V and J ends lost 7 bases and 6 bases respectively, with 10 bases between them. DNA for the CDR3: TGCAGTGTTTTTACTGGCAATGAGCAGTTCTTC. It is translated as CSVFTGNEQFF.

This chain connects TRBV6-1 to TRBJ2-7, with D perhaps assigned TRBD1 or TRBD2 (6 bases each). CDR3 size: 13 residues. V lost 7 bases and J 3 bases, leaving 13 bases between the germline ends. CDR1 is MNHNS and CDR2 is SASEGT in the germline V gene. CDR3 bases: TGTGCCAGCACCCGAGGGGGGATCTACGAGCAGTACTTC. Translated: CASTRGGIYEQYF.